What follows are 8 T cell receptor beta chains derived from one specimen sequenced in a study of neurological immune-mediated disorders. TCRdb itself ran the 5' RACE reads through MiXCR, one entry per CDR3 protein. The table includes about 46,000 distinct CDR3 sequences, 10% detected once. Sequencing was performed on PBMCs. The receptor source for this set is a man in his 70s with HTLV-1-associated myelopathy (HAM/TSP).

This clonotype occurred many times. The chain has TRBV19 and TRBJ2-7; 9 bases agree with TRBD1. The V gene's germline CDR1 is LNHDA and CDR2 SQIVND (reference sequence). Losses at the gene ends were 5 bases for V and 6 bases for J; bases not matched to a gene: 14. The CDR3 loop spans 16 amino acids. CDR3 sequence reads: CASSLISGQGVVEQYF. The CDR3 DNA sequence: TGTGCCAGTAGTCTAATTTCGGGACAGGGTGTGGTCGAGCAGTACTTC.

Ten or more counts support this clonotype. This chain connects TRBV6-6 to TRBJ2-1; D is possibly TRBD1 (6 bases). CDR1 and CDR2 from the germline V gene are MNHNY and SVGAGI (reference sequence). The CDR3 totals 14 residues. V lost 7 bases and J 6 bases, leaving 16 bases between the germline ends. CDR3 in DNA: TGTGCCAGCACCTCACAGGGCTTAAGCAATGAGCAGTTCTTC. This sequence encodes CASTSQGLSNEQFF.

This clonotype was picked up many times. V and J are TRBV7-2 and TRBJ2-7, with D perhaps TRBD1 (6 bases). The germline V and J ends were trimmed by 0 bases and 3 bases, with 9 bases remaining between them. The CDR3 spans 14 residues. The germline V gene encodes CDR1 SGHTA and CDR2 FQGNSA. The CDR3 DNA reads TGTGCCAGCAGCTTAGCGGGGGCAAACTACGAGCAGTACTTC. Amino acids: CASSLAGANYEQYF.

This clonotype was observed at least ten times. This sequence joins TRBV28 and TRBJ2-7, with 10 bases identical to TRBD1. CDR3 length: 12 residues. V was clipped by 8 bases and J by 6 bases; unmatched bases: 4. Germline V gene data show CDR1 as MDHEN and CDR2 as SYDVKM. The CDR3 protein is CASGTGVGEQYF. The CDR3 DNA reads TGTGCCAGCGGGACAGGGGTAGGCGAGCAGTACTTC.

There are many counts of this clonotype. V usage is TRBV6-6 and J usage is TRBJ2-7; no reliable D call. The CDR3 has 12 residues. The V and J ends lost 1 base and 2 bases respectively, with 3 bases between them. CDR1 is MNHNY, CDR2 SVGAGI, per germline (reference sequence). The CDR3 nucleotides are TGTGCCAGCAGTTACTTCCCCTACGAGCAGTACTTC. This gives the protein CASSYFPYEQYF.

This clonotype was detected many times. This chain links TRBV6-5 with TRBJ1-5; D not resolved. Germline V lookup: CDR1 MNHEY, CDR2 SVGAGI. The CDR3 spans 14 residues. Between the trimmed V and J ends, which lost 6 bases and 4 bases, there was a span of 13 bases. The chain's CDR3 is CASSPRRENQPQHF. CDR3 DNA sequence: TGTGCCAGCAGCCCTCGACGGGAAAATCAGCCCCAGCATTTT.

There are many counts of this clonotype. This sequence joins TRBV7-9 and TRBJ2-3; D possibly corresponds to TRBD2 (5 bases). The CDR3 consists of 16 residues. Germline CDR1 is SEHNR and CDR2 is FQNEAQ (reference sequence). V gave up 5 bases and J gave up 2 bases, with 17 bases separating them. CDR3 protein: CASSPASRVATDTQYF. The CDR3, as DNA: TGTGCCAGCAGCCCCGCCTCGCGGGTCGCCACAGATACGCAGTATTTT. The variable domain in full, with the rest retrieved from reference TRBV7-9 and TRBJ2-3, is DTGVSQNPRHKITKRGQNVTFRCDPISEHNRLYWYRQTLGQGPEFLTYFQNEAQLEKSRLLSDRFSAERPKGSFSTLEIQRTEQGDSAMYLCASSPASRVATDTQYFGPGTRLTVL.

CDR3 in DNA: TGTGCCAGCAGCCGTGGACTAGCGGGCGTTAGCTCCTACAATGAGCAGTTCTTC. Its translation: CASSRGLAGVSSYNEQFF. The chain links TRBV7-6 to TRBJ2-1; 11 nucleotides line up with TRBD2. The CDR3 has 18 amino acids. Germline CDR1 SGHVS, CDR2 FNYEAQ. Trimming cost V 5 bases and J 0 bases; bases outside gene matches: 9.